The next 30 T cell receptor beta chains were all read from a single sample in a study of human T cells and chemical hapten exposure. MiXCR was run by TCRdb on the RACE reads, yielding one entry per CDR3 protein. The data show about 82,000 distinct CDR3 sequences, 10% to 15% seen once. Time point denoted: patch test 3, about 24 weeks after DPC sensitization. Specified treatment: therapeutic diphenylcyclopropenone sensitization with weekly scalp DPC. Sample: whole blood, taken in connection with sensitization to the hapten diphenylcyclopropenone (DPC). These receptors all come from a woman between 45 and 60 years old with alopecia areata. Some clones in this sample may be carry-over from other donors' samples.

The table lists this clonotype with many counts. The CDR3, as DNA: TGCAGTGCTAGAGACCTTAGGACAGGGGAGAATTCACCCCTCCACTTT. This sequence encodes CSARDLRTGENSPLHF. The chain employs TRBV20-1 and TRBJ1-6; 9 bases match TRBD1. CDR3 length: 16 amino acids. Germline V lookup: CDR1 DFQATT, CDR2 SNEGSKA (reference sequence). The trim removed 0 bases at V and 7 bases at J, leaving 7 bases unmatched.

The sample holds many counts of this clonotype. The rearrangement joins TRBV2 to TRBJ2-7; D is uncertain. The V end was cut by 9 bases, the J end by 2 bases, with 14 bases between. The germline CDR1 and CDR2 sequences are SNHLY and FYNNEI. This CDR3 has 13 residues. The CDR3 sequence is CASGAATPYEQYF. The CDR3 DNA sequence: TGTGCCAGTGGCGCGGCTACCCCCTACGAGCAGTACTTC.

This clonotype was seen ten or more times. The V call is TRBV29-1, the J call TRBJ2-7; D may be TRBD1 (5 bases). The V end lost 1 base, the J end lost 3 bases, and 10 bases lay between the germline ends. Germline CDR1 is SQVTM and CDR2 is ANQGSEA. The CDR3 consists of 13 residues. CDR3 sequence (DNA): TGCAGCGTTGAAGGCCCAGGGAACTACGAGCAGTACTTC. It encodes CSVEGPGNYEQYF.

The sample holds many counts of this clonotype. This chain uses TRBV18 with TRBJ2-3; D remains ambiguous. The V end lost 2 bases, the J end lost 4 bases, and 7 bases lay between the germline ends. Germline V gene sequence: CDR1 KGHSH, CDR2 LQKENI. CDR3 size: 13 residues. The DNA of the CDR3 is TGTGCCAGCTCACCAGGAATAGCAGATACGCAGTATTTT. Protein sequence: CASSPGIADTQYF.

This chain uses TRBV29-1 with TRBJ2-2; 9 bases align to TRBD2. Per the germline V gene, CDR1 is SQVTM and CDR2 is ANQGSEA. V lost 7 bases and J lost 4; bases outside the gene matches: 7. The CDR3 sequence is 14 residues long. This CDR3 reads CSGLAGVGTGELFF. CDR3 in DNA: TGCAGCGGCTTAGCGGGAGTAGGCACCGGGGAGCTGTTTTTT.

The CDR3 DNA follows: TGCAGTGCTAGGCTTAGGGACGAGCAGTACTTC. Its protein product is CSARLRDEQYF. The chain is built from TRBV20-1 and TRBJ2-7; D is unclear. Germline lookup yields CDR1 DFQATT and CDR2 SNEGSKA (reference sequence). The CDR3 has 11 amino acids. Deletions cut 3 bases from V and 5 bases from J, with 8 bases between.

This clonotype has more than one count but fewer than ten. This sequence joins TRBV6-1 and TRBJ1-1; no firm D call. CDR1 is MNHNS and CDR2 is SASEGT in the germline V gene. The CDR3 is 11 residues long. V dropped 6 bases and J dropped 12 bases, with 14 bases sitting between them. The CDR3 DNA sequence: TGTGCCAGCAGGGAGCACATAGGATCTTTCTTT. Its translation: CASREHIGSFF.

In this sample, this clonotype turned up a few times. The V and J genes are TRBV4-1 and TRBJ1-1; unclear D gene. The CDR3 runs 14 residues. Germline CDR1 and CDR2: MGHRA and YSYEKL. Between the trimmed V and J ends, which lost 0 bases and 3 bases, there was a span of 8 bases. CDR3 bases: TGCGCCAGCAGCCAAGATCCGAGGGACACTGAAGCTTTCTTT. Residues: CASSQDPRDTEAFF.

This clonotype showed up many times. V usage is TRBV20-1 and J usage is TRBJ1-2, with a weak D call TRBD1 (6 bases). CDR1 is DFQATT, CDR2 SNEGSKA, per germline (reference sequence). This CDR3 has 14 residues. V was clipped by 5 bases and J by 3 bases, with 16 bases between them. The CDR3 spells CSAGDLQGYYGYTF. As DNA, the CDR3 is TGCAGTGCTGGGGATTTACAGGGATACTATGGCTACACCTTC.

The chain has TRBV5-5 and TRBJ1-5; D is uncertain. Looked up from germline, CDR1 is SGHKS and CDR2 is YYEKEE (reference sequence). Trimming cost V 0 bases and J 4 bases, with 11 bases left between them. The CDR3 contains 15 residues. The CDR3 is CASSLVKKKNQPQHF. The CDR3, as DNA: TGTGCCAGCAGCTTGGTCAAGAAAAAAAATCAGCCCCAGCATTTT.

This clonotype was seen repeatedly, ten times or more. This chain uses TRBV20-1 with TRBJ2-1; possibly TRBD2 for D (6 bases). Trimming left V 0 bases short and J 7 bases short, with 25 bases between. CDR3 length equals 18 residues. From germline, CDR1 is DFQATT and CDR2 SNEGSKA (reference sequence). The DNA of the CDR3 is TGCAGTGCTAGAGAGGCGGGAACCTGGCGCGCAAAACCTAATGAGCAGTTCTTC. Its translation: CSAREAGTWRAKPNEQFF.

The genes are TRBV5-4 and TRBJ2-3; 9 nucleotides line up with TRBD2. V shed 5 bases and J 6 bases; nucleotides not matched to a gene: 7. Germline-derived CDR1 and CDR2 are SGHNT and YYREEE (reference sequence). The CDR3 spans 14 residues. CDR3 sequence reads: CASSLAGVRDTQYF. The CDR3 region has the DNA TGTGCCAGCAGTTTAGCGGGAGTTCGTGATACGCAGTATTTT.

This clonotype was recorded a few times. The genes are TRBV10-3 and TRBJ1-1, with D tentatively TRBD1 (6 bases). The CDR3 is made up of 18 amino acids. The germline V and J ends were trimmed by 4 bases and 0 bases, with 21 bases remaining between them. CDR1 is ENHRY and CDR2 is SYGVKD in the germline V gene. DNA for the CDR3: TGTGCCATCAGTGGACAGGCGGGGTCCCCTCTTCTGAACACTGAAGCTTTCTTT. Encoded protein: CAISGQAGSPLLNTEAFF.

This clonotype was counted ten times or more. The CDR3 spells CASRTGTGGNQPQHF. The CDR3 coding sequence is TGTGCCAGTAGGACAGGGACTGGGGGCAATCAGCCCCAGCATTTT. The chain recombines TRBV19 with TRBJ1-5; 7 bases align to TRBD1. This CDR3 contains 15 residues. V gave up 6 bases and J gave up 2 bases; unmatched junction bases: 7. Germline V CDR1 and CDR2: LNHDA, SQIVND (reference sequence). Full variable domain (remainder filled in from reference TRBV19 and TRBJ1-5): DGGITQSPKYLFRKEGQNVTLSCEQNLNHDAMYWYRQDPGQGLRLIYYSQIVNDFQKGDIAEGYSVSREKKESFPLTVTSAQKNPTAFYLCASRTGTGGNQPQHFGDGTRLSIL.

The V and J genes are TRBV25-1 and TRBJ1-2, with a possible D match to TRBD1 (5 bases). Trimming stripped 7 bases from V and 3 bases from J, with 12 bases between. Germline assignment: CDR1 MGHDK and CDR2 SYGVNS. This CDR3 has 13 residues. As DNA, the CDR3 is TGTGCCAGCACCCCAGGGCATCACTATGGCTACACCTTC. Residues: CASTPGHHYGYTF.

This clonotype was counted only a few times. The J gene is TRBJ1-2, the V gene TRBV12-3 or TRBV12-4; TRBD1 agrees at 8 bases. This CDR3 is built from 19 residues. V dropped 3 bases and J dropped 0; count of bases not matched to a gene: 15. Written as DNA, the CDR3 is TGTGCCAGCAGTTTGGTGACAGGGGCCCCCTCCGGTTCTAACTATGGCTACACCTTC. Protein sequence: CASSLVTGAPSGSNYGYTF.

Many counts were recorded for this clonotype. The chain carries TRBV7-9 and TRBJ1-2; D call uncertain. V lost 5 bases to trimming and J lost 4 bases, with 11 bases between them. The CDR3 runs 13 residues. The germline V gene encodes CDR1 SEHNR and CDR2 FQNEAQ (reference sequence). CDR3 sequence reads: CASSKDPLYGYTF. DNA for the CDR3: TGTGCCAGCAGCAAGGACCCACTCTATGGCTACACCTTC. Using reference TRBV7-9 and TRBJ1-2 for the parts outside the CDR3, the full variable domain is DTGVSQNPRHKITKRGQNVTFRCDPISEHNRLYWYRQTLGQGPEFLTYFQNEAQLEKSRLLSDRFSAERPKGSFSTLEIQRTEQGDSAMYLCASSKDPLYGYTFGSGTRLTVV.

The chain combines TRBV10-3 with TRBJ2-7; TRBD1 matches 7 bases. The junction had 7 bases not matched to a gene; V was cut back by 2 bases and J by 3 bases. CDR3 length: 15 residues. Per germline, CDR1 ENHRY and CDR2 SYGVKD. CDR3 coding DNA: TGTGCCATCAGTGAGCCCGGGACAGTTCTCTACGAGCAGTACTTC. This gives the protein CAISEPGTVLYEQYF.

At least ten counts were recorded for this clonotype. The rearrangement uses TRBV29-1 and TRBJ2-5; 8 bases map to TRBD1. V gave up 6 bases and J gave up 3 bases; unmatched junction bases: 6. The germline gives CDR1 SQVTM, CDR2 ANQGSEA. This CDR3 is 13 amino acids long. The CDR3 is CSVALTGEETQYF. The CDR3 DNA is TGCAGCGTCGCTTTGACAGGGGAAGAGACCCAGTACTTC.

In this sample, this clonotype turned up many times. The chain has TRBV20-1 and TRBJ1-5; 7 positions match TRBD1. Germline values: CDR1 DFQATT, CDR2 SNEGSKA (reference sequence). The CDR3 has 16 amino acids. The ends lost 6 bases at V and 2 bases at J; junction bases unmatched: 13. CDR3 DNA: TGCAGTGCACTAGGACAGGATCCAACAGGCAATCAGCCCCAGCATTTT. This gives the protein CSALGQDPTGNQPQHF.

In its sample, this clonotype was seen a few times. This chain joins TRBV29-1 and TRBJ1-2; D gene uncertain. This CDR3 is 11 amino acids long. Trimming took off 4 bases at V and 6 bases at J, with 9 bases between the two ends. Germline CDR1 reads SQVTM; CDR2 reads ANQGSEA. CDR3 sequence: CSVVGEHGYTF. CDR3 bases: TGCAGCGTTGTCGGCGAGCATGGCTACACCTTC.

This clonotype was recorded at least ten times. The V and J genes are TRBV20-1 and TRBJ2-7; 8 bases agree with TRBD2. CDR1 and CDR2 (germline): DFQATT, SNEGSKA (reference sequence). Unmatched junction bases numbered 19, after V lost 3 bases and J lost 6 bases. This CDR3 contains 17 residues. Here the CDR3 DNA reads TGCAGTGCTAGGAACGTACCAGCGGGAGTGCATTCGGGCGAGCAGTACTTC. It codes for CSARNVPAGVHSGEQYF.

In its sample, this clonotype was seen many times. This sequence joins TRBV28 and TRBJ2-7; D possibly uses TRBD1 or TRBD2 (6 bases each). The CDR3 length is 14 residues. V was trimmed by 5 bases and J by 3 bases, leaving 14 bases between them. The germline CDR1 and CDR2 sequences are MDHEN and SYDVKM. CDR3: CASSPSQGGYEQYF. The CDR3 nucleotides are TGTGCCAGCAGTCCTTCACAGGGAGGCTACGAGCAGTACTTC. The full variable domain, its missing parts supplied by reference TRBV28 and TRBJ2-7, is DVKVTQSSRYLVKRTGEKVFLECVQDMDHENMFWYRQDPGLGLRLIYFSYDVKMKEKGDIPEGYSVSREKKERFSLILESASTNQTSMYLCASSPSQGGYEQYFGPGTRLTVT.

V is TRBV20-1 and J is TRBJ1-2; no definite D call. This CDR3 has 13 amino acids. Germline loops: CDR1 DFQATT, CDR2 SNEGSKA (reference sequence). Trimming cost V 0 bases and J 4 bases, with 9 bases left between them. CDR3: CSARDPGSYGYTF. DNA of the CDR3: TGCAGTGCTAGAGACCCTGGGAGCTATGGCTACACCTTC.

This rearrangement joins TRBV20-1 to TRBJ2-3; 8 bases are a match to TRBD1. The CDR3 sequence is 12 residues long. The germline V gene has CDR1 DFQATT and CDR2 SNEGSKA (reference sequence). V was clipped by 8 bases and J by 1 base; unmatched bases: 2. The CDR3 region is CSSGGGTDTQYF. The CDR3, as DNA: TGCAGTTCAGGGGGCGGCACAGATACGCAGTATTTT.

The chain carries TRBV10-3 and TRBJ1-2, with D uncertain. This CDR3 spans 12 amino acids. Looked up from germline, CDR1 is ENHRY and CDR2 is SYGVKD. V lost 5 bases to trimming and J lost 8 bases, with 12 bases between them. CDR3 amino acids: CAISMSEVGYTF. CDR3 bases: TGTGCCATCAGTATGAGCGAGGTCGGCTACACCTTC.

This clonotype showed up just a few times. The chain combines TRBV7-8 with TRBJ1-6; D remains unclear. V was pared by 2 bases and J by 7 bases, with 3 bases between. Germline V gene lookup returns CDR1 SGHVS and CDR2 FQNEAQ. The CDR3 is made up of 12 amino acids. The chain's CDR3 is CASSLQNSPLHF. The DNA of the CDR3 is TGTGCCAGCAGCTTACAGAATTCACCCCTCCACTTT.

This chain uses TRBV4-1 with TRBJ2-1, with TRBD2 matching over 8 bases. Losses at the gene ends were 1 base for V and 4 bases for J; bases not matched to a gene: 6. CDR3 length: 16 amino acids. From germline, CDR1 is MGHRA and CDR2 YSYEKL. The CDR3 DNA is TGCGCCAGCAGCCAAGTTGGGCTAGCGGGTTACAATGAGCAGTTCTTC. It yields the protein CASSQVGLAGYNEQFF.

This clonotype was detected a few times. J is TRBJ1-2 and V is TRBV29-1; D not certain. Germline loops: CDR1 SQVTM, CDR2 ANQGSEA. V was trimmed by 6 bases and J by 10 bases, leaving 15 bases between them. This CDR3 spans 11 amino acids. The CDR3 DNA is TGCAGCGTGGACCCGGGTTCCGTCTACACCTTC. It specifies CSVDPGSVYTF. The entire variable domain, with the rest obtained from reference TRBV29-1 and TRBJ1-2, is as follows: SAVISQKPSRDICQRGTSLTIQCQVDSQVTMMFWYRQQPGQSLTLIATANQGSEATYESGFVIDKFPISRPNLTFSTLTVSNMSPEDSSIYLCSVDPGSVYTFGSGTRLTVV.

This clonotype was picked up a small number of times. A junction end diverges from the germline sequence, so it may reflect a read error. This chain joins TRBV12-3 or TRBV12-4 and TRBJ1-1; a possible D gene is TRBD1 (5 bases). CDR3 length equals 14 residues. The CDR3 here is CASTNLQVNTEAFF. The DNA for the CDR3 is TGTGCCAGCACCAATCTACAGGTGAATACTGAAGCTTTCTTT.